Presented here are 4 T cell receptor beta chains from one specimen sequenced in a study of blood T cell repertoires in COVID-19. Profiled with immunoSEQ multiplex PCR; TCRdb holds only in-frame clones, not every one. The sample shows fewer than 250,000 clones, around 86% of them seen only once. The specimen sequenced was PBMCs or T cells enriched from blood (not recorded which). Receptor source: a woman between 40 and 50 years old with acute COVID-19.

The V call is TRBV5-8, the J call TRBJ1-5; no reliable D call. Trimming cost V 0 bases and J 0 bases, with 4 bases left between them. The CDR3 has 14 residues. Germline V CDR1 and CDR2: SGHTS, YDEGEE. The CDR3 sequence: CASSLEPSNQPQHF. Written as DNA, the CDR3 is TGTGCCAGCAGCTTGGAGCCTAGCAATCAGCCCCAGCATTTT.

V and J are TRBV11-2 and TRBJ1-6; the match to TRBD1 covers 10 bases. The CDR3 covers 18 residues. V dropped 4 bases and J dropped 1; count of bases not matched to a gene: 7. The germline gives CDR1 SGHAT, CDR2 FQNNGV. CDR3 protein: CASSSGQGSHSYNSPLHF. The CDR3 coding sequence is TGTGCCAGCAGCTCGGGACAGGGGAGCCATTCCTATAATTCACCCCTCCACTTT.

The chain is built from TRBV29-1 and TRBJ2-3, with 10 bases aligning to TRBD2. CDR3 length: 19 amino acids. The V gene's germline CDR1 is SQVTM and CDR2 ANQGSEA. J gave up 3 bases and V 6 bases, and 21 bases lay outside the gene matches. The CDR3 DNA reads TGCAGCGTCCGTGGAGGGTGGGCTAGCGGGAGTGATTGGACAGATACGCAGTATTTT. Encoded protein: CSVRGGWASGSDWTDTQYF.

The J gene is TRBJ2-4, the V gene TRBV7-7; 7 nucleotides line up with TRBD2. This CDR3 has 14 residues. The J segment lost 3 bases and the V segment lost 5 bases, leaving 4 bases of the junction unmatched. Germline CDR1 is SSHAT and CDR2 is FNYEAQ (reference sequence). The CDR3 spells CASSPLADKNIQYF. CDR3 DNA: TGTGCCAGCAGCCCTCTAGCGGACAAAAACATTCAGTACTTC.